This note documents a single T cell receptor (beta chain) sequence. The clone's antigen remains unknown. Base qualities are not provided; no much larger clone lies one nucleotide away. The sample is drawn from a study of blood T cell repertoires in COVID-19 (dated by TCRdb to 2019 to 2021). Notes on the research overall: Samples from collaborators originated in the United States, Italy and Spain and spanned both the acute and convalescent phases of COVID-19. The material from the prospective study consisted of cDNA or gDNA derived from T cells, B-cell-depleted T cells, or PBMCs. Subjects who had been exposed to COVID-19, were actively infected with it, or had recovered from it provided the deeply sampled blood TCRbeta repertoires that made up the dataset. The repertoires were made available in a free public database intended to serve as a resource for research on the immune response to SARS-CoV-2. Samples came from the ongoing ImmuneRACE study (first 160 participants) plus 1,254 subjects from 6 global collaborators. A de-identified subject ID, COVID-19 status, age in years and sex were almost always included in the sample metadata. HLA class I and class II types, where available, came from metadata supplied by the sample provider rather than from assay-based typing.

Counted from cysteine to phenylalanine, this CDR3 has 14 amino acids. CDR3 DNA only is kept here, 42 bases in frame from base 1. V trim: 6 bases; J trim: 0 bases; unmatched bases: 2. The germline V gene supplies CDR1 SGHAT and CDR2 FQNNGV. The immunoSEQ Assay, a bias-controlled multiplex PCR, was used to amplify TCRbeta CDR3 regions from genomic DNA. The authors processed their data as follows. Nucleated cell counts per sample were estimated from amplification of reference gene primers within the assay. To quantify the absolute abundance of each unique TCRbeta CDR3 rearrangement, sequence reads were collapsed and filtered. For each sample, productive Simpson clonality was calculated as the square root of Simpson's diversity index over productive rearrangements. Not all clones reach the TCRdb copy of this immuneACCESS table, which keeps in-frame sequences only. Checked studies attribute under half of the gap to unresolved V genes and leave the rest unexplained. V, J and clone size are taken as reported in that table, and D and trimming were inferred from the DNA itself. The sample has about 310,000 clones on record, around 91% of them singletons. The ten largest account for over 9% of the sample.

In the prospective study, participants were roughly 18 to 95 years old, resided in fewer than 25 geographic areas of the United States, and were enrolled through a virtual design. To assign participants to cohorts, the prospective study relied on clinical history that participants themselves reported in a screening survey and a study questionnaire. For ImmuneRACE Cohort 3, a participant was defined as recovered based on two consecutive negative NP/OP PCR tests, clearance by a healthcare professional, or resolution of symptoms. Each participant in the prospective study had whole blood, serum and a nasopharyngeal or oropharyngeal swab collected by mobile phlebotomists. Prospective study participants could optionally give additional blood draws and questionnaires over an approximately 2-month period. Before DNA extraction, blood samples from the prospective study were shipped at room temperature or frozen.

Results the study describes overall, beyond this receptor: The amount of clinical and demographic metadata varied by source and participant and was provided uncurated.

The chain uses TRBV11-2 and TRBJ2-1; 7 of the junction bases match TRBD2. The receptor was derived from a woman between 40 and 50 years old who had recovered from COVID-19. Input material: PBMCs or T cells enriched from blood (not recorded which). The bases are TGTGCCAGCAGGCTAGCGGCCTCCTACAATGAGCAGTTCTTC. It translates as CASRLAASYNEQFF.